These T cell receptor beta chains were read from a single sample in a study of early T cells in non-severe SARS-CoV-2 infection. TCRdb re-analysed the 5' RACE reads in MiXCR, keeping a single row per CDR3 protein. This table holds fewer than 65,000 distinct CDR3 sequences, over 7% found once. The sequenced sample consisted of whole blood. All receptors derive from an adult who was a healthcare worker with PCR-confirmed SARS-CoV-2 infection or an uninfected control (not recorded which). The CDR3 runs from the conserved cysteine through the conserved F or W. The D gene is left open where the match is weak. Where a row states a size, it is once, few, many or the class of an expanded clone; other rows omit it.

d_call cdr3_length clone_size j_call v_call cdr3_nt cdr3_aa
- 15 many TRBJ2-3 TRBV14 TGTGCCAGCAGTTCCGGGACACCCTCCACAGATACGCAGTATTTT CASSSGTPSTDTQYF
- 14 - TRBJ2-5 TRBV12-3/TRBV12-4 TGTGCCAGCAGTAGCTACAAAACGGGGGAGACCCAGTACTTC CASSSYKTGETQYF
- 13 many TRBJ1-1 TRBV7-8 TGTGCCAGCAGCTCTCGGACTGCCACTGAAGCTTTCTTT CASSSRTATEAFF
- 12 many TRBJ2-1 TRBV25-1 TGTGCCAGCAGTGAATTACCCGATGAGCAGTTCTTC CASSELPDEQFF
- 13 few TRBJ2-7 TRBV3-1 TGTGCCAGCAGCCGCCGCGGGACATACGAGCAGTACTTC CASSRRGTYEQYF
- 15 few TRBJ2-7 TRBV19 TGTGCCAGTTCGGCGGACTCGTCCTACTCCTACGAGCAGTACTTC CASSADSSYSYEQYF
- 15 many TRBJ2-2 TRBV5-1 TGCGCCAGCCGTCCTAGGTCGTTGAACACCGGGGAGCTGTTTTTT CASRPRSLNTGELFF
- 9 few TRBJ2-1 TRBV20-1 TGCAGTGCTGGACAAAATCGGTTCTTC CSAGQNRFF
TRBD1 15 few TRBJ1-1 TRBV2 TGTGCCAGCAATCTGGACAGGGGGTTTGGCACTGAAGCTTTCTTT CASNLDRGFGTEAFF
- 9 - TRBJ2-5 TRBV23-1 TGCGCCAGCAGGAGGACAGGAGGGTTC CASRRTGGF
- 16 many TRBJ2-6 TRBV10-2 TGCGCCAGCAGTGAGGAAGGGATGACTGGGGCCAACGTCCTGACTTTC CASSEEGMTGANVLTF
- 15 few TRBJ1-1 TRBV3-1 TGTGCCAGCAGCCAAGAGAGCGTGGGGAACACTGAAGCTTTCTTT CASSQESVGNTEAFF
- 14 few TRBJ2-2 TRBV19 TGTGCCAGTAACCCCTCATCGAACACCGGGGAGCTGTTTTTT CASNPSSNTGELFF
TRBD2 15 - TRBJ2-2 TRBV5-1 TGCGCCAGCAGCTTGGATGGGGAGCGGGACGGGGAGCTGTTTTTT CASSLDGERDGELFF
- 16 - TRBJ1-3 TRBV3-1 TGTGCCAGCAGCCGACACGAGGTTTCTTATGGAAACACCATATATTTT CASSRHEVSYGNTIYF
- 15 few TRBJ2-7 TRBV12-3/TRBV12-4 TGTGCCAGCAGTCCGGGGGCAGGGGGTTCCTACGAGCAGTACTTC CASSPGAGGSYEQYF
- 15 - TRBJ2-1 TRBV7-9 TGTGCCAGCAGCCTTCACGGGGGTATATACAATGAGCAGTTCTTC CASSLHGGIYNEQFF
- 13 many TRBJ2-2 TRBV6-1 TGTGCCAGCTCGTTACAGCAAACCGGGGAGCTGTTTTTT CASSLQQTGELFF
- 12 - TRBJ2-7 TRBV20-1 TGCAGTGCTAGAGGATCAGGCGGCGAGCAGTACTTC CSARGSGGEQYF